The entry below gives a single T cell receptor beta chain sequence along with its context. As yet, its antigen is unknown. Looked up from germline, CDR1 is SGHDT and CDR2 is YYEEEE. V lost 6 bases and J lost 4, with 13 bases in between. This CDR3 is built from 13 residues. The data were taken from a study of T-cell memory formation after mild COVID-19. Constant-segment primers served in 5'RACE that generated TCR alpha and TCR beta cDNA libraries bearing sample barcodes and UMIs. TCRdb passed the 5' RACE reads through MiXCR, listing each CDR3 protein once. Among 200,000 or so distinct CDR3 sequences listed, about 16% were seen once. The study's findings and limits: Largely, contracting CD4+ clones fell within CM and EM, and contracting CD8+ clones within EMRA.

The sequence was collected from an adult woman who had mild COVID-19 (a few samples of this study predate the infection). Cell type and time point are not known. The chain employs TRBV5-6 and TRBJ1-2; TRBD1 might be the D (5 bases). Sequencing input: PBMCs or a T cell subset sorted from them (not recorded which). CDR3 sequence reads: CASTLGRSYGYTF. In DNA form, the CDR3 reads TGTGCCAGCACTTTGGGACGATCCTATGGCTACACCTTC.